Presented here are 32 T cell receptor beta chains from one specimen sequenced in a study of blood T cells in healthy people across ages. A second PCR of roughly 6 to 12 cycles used a sample-barcoded 5' primer and a J-beta primer mix. TCRdb independently ran MiXCR on the 5' RACE reads; one entry per CDR3 protein. The sample shows 1.5 million to 2 million distinct CDR3 sequences, 28% of them seen only once. Sequences were obtained from blood. All receptors come from a woman in her twenties or thirties in good health.

In its sample, this clonotype was seen once. A much larger clone lies one base from this, so it may be a read error. The chain has TRBV5-1 and TRBJ2-1, with 8 bases lining up with TRBD1. The J call may be in error: the DNA end matches TRBJ2-7 better. The CDR3 sequence is 16 residues long. Germline values: CDR1 SGHRS, CDR2 YFSETQ. This chain's CDR3 is CASSFTGRTGTYEQYF. In DNA form, the CDR3 reads TGCGCCAGCAGCTTCACTGGACGGACAGGGACCTACGAGCAGTACTTC.

The V and J genes are TRBV20-1 and TRBJ1-1; TRBD1 matches 7 bases. Per the germline V gene, CDR1 is DFQATT and CDR2 is SNEGSKA (reference sequence). The V segment lost 3 bases and the J segment 1 base; nucleotides outside the gene matches: 2. CDR3 length equals 13 residues. The DNA for the CDR3 is TGCAGTGCTAGTCGGACAGGGAACACTGAAGCTTTCTTT. Amino acids: CSASRTGNTEAFF.

This clonotype was detected ten times or more. The V and J genes are TRBV5-1 and TRBJ2-7, with 9 bases fitting TRBD1. J gave up 3 bases and V 5 bases, and 12 bases lay outside the gene matches. The CDR3 is 16 residues long. Germline CDR1 is SGHRS and CDR2 is YFSETQ. The CDR3 reads CASRPFRQGEDYEQYF. CDR3 in DNA: TGCGCCAGCAGGCCGTTTCGACAGGGGGAAGACTACGAGCAGTACTTC. The variable domain in full, with the rest retrieved from reference TRBV5-1 and TRBJ2-7, is KAGVTQTPRYLIKTRGQQVTLSCSPISGHRSVSWYQQTPGQGLQFLFEYFSETQRNKGNFPGRFSGRQFSNSRSEMNVSTLELGDSALYLCASRPFRQGEDYEQYFGPGTRLTVT.

This clonotype was recorded at least ten times. V is TRBV12-3 or TRBV12-4 and J is TRBJ2-7, with 7 bases that match TRBD1. Germline trimming cut 6 bases from V and 3 bases from J; bases unmatched to any gene: 8. The CDR3 has 14 amino acids. CDR3 DNA sequence: TGTGCCAGCAGACCCCGCCGGGACAGCTACGAGCAGTACTTC. The encoded protein is CASRPRRDSYEQYF.

The chain joins TRBV25-1 to TRBJ2-5; D uncertain. Germline V gives CDR1 MGHDK, CDR2 SYGVNS. The CDR3 consists of 12 residues. V was pared by 9 bases and J by 2 bases, with 10 bases between. The CDR3 DNA reads as TGTGCCAGATCGACACGACAAGAGACCCAGTACTTC. Its translation is CARSTRQETQYF.

This sequence joins TRBV12-5 and TRBJ2-1; maybe TRBD2 (7 bases). V lost 2 bases and J 13 bases, leaving 24 bases between the germline ends. The CDR3 loop spans 16 amino acids. The germline gives CDR1 LGHNT, CDR2 FRNRAP. CDR3 DNA sequence: TGTGCTAGTGGTTTGCCACCCCTCGGGGGGCCGGGGACCCAGTTCTTC. Encoded protein: CASGLPPLGGPGTQFF.

The sample holds a few counts of this clonotype. This chain links TRBV7-2 with TRBJ2-3; weak D call: TRBD2 (6 bases). Trimming pared 6 bases from V and 5 bases from J, leaving 12 bases between. CDR1 is SGHTA, CDR2 FQGNSA, per germline. CDR3 length equals 13 residues. The CDR3 DNA reads as TGTGCCAGCAGATTTAATAGCGGAGATACGCAGTATTTT. This gives the protein CASRFNSGDTQYF.

V usage is TRBV4-1 and J usage is TRBJ2-1; no clear D. The CDR3 runs to 13 residues. V lost 0 bases and J lost 8, with 8 bases in between. Germline lookup yields CDR1 MGHRA and CDR2 YSYEKL. CDR3 amino acids: CASSQDFLDEQFF. CDR3 coding DNA: TGCGCCAGCAGCCAAGATTTCTTGGATGAGCAGTTCTTC.

This clonotype was observed a few times. The V gene is TRBV12-3 or TRBV12-4, the J gene TRBJ2-5; D uncertain. V lost 3 bases, J lost 2 bases, and 10 bases lay in between. The CDR3 spans 14 residues. CDR3 nucleotides: TGTGCCAGCAGTTTGTTAGATTTACAAGAGACCCAGTACTTC. Its translation is CASSLLDLQETQYF.

The chain uses TRBV7-9 and TRBJ2-1, with 8 bases matching TRBD2. Germline CDR1 is SEHNR and CDR2 is FQNEAQ (reference sequence). CDR3 length equals 19 residues. Losses at the gene ends were 0 bases for V and 8 bases for J; bases not matched to a gene: 18. The CDR3 region is CASSLARFSEREKEDEQFF. CDR3 in DNA: TGTGCCAGCAGCTTAGCGCGGTTTAGTGAGCGGGAGAAGGAGGATGAGCAGTTCTTC.

Ten or more counts support this clonotype. The chain has TRBV29-1 and TRBJ2-7; TRBD1 aligns across 8 bases. The CDR3 runs to 14 residues. The V gene's germline CDR1 is SQVTM and CDR2 ANQGSEA. J lost 7 bases, V lost 4 bases, and 12 bases had no gene match. The chain's CDR3 is CSVVQAGGLGEQYF. CDR3 nucleotides: TGCAGCGTTGTCCAGGCAGGGGGCTTGGGTGAGCAGTACTTC.

The chain is built from TRBV11-1 and TRBJ2-7; D may be TRBD2 (5 bases). Deletions cut 3 bases from V and 1 base from J, with 10 bases between. The V gene's germline CDR1 is SGHAT and CDR2 FQDESV (reference sequence). The CDR3 runs 14 residues. The CDR3 sequence is CASSFLEGSYEQYF. The CDR3 nucleotides read TGTGCCAGCAGCTTCCTAGAGGGTTCCTACGAGCAGTACTTC.

The chain recombines TRBV3-1 with TRBJ2-3; weak D call: TRBD2 (5 bases). Per the germline V gene, CDR1 is LGHDT and CDR2 is YNNKEL (reference sequence). The CDR3 covers 14 residues. Trimming left V 4 bases short and J 4 bases short, with 12 bases between. Written as DNA, the CDR3 is TGTGCCAGCAGCCCTTTATTGAGGGCAGATACGCAGTATTTT. Translating it yields CASSPLLRADTQYF.

Comment on this clonotype: This may stem from a read error, because a much larger clone lies one nucleotide away. The chain is built from TRBV29-1 and TRBJ2-1; D gene uncertain. Germline assignment: CDR1 SQVTM and CDR2 ANQGSEA. CDR3 length: 12 residues. The DNA of the CDR3 is TGCAGCGTTGAGTACTCCTACAATGAGCAGGTCTTC. Its translation is CSVEYSYNEQVF.

There are many counts of this clonotype. This sequence joins TRBV20-1 and TRBJ2-3; TRBD2 matches at 10 bases. Trimming at V came to 5 bases and at J to 3 bases, leaving 8 bases not matched to a gene. CDR1 and CDR2 from the germline V gene are DFQATT and SNEGSKA (reference sequence). This CDR3 has 15 residues. CDR3 nucleotides: TGCAGTGCTCCCCCGGCTAGCGGGAGTACAGATACGCAGTATTTT. Its translation is CSAPPASGSTDTQYF.

This clonotype was detected many times. The chain is built from TRBV7-9 and TRBJ1-2; the D is unclear. The CDR3 is 12 amino acids. The germline V gene has CDR1 SEHNR and CDR2 FQNEAQ (reference sequence). V lost 2 bases and J lost 6, with 7 bases in between. The chain's CDR3 is CASSLHGDGYTF. CDR3 DNA: TGTGCCAGCAGCTTACACGGGGATGGCTACACCTTC.

V and J are TRBV29-1 and TRBJ1-1; 9 positions agree with TRBD1. Germline loops: CDR1 SQVTM, CDR2 ANQGSEA. The junction had 8 bases not matched to a gene; V was cut back by 3 bases and J by 9 bases. This CDR3 has 13 residues. This CDR3 reads CSVDLPGQGKAFF. The CDR3, as DNA: TGCAGCGTTGACCTCCCCGGACAGGGGAAAGCTTTCTTT.

This clonotype showed up just a few times. V is TRBV30 and J is TRBJ1-4, with D possibly matching TRBD1 (6 bases). This CDR3 comprises 14 residues. V gave up 2 bases and J gave up 7 bases, with 14 bases separating them. Per germline, CDR1 GTSNPN and CDR2 SVGIG (reference sequence). The CDR3 region has the DNA TGTGCCTGGAGTACCCGGACAGCCACTGAAAAACTGTTTTTT. Its translation is CAWSTRTATEKLFF.

This clonotype was seen more than once but under ten times. The V gene is TRBV20-1, the J gene TRBJ2-3; TRBD1 agrees at 8 bases. Germline CDR1 is DFQATT and CDR2 is SNEGSKA (reference sequence). V was clipped by 6 bases and J by 0 bases; unmatched bases: 5. This CDR3 spans 14 amino acids. The CDR3 protein is CSAGQVSSTDTQYF. In DNA form, the CDR3 reads TGCAGTGCGGGACAGGTATCTAGCACAGATACGCAGTATTTT.

CDR3 sequence (DNA): TGTGCCAGCAGCCACCTTGGATCCGGACCGGGACAGGGGACGTTCTTC. This sequence encodes CASSHLGSGPGQGTFF. The chain links TRBV5-5 to TRBJ2-1, with 10 bases fitting TRBD1. This CDR3 region has 16 residues. The germline V gene has CDR1 SGHKS and CDR2 YYEKEE (reference sequence). V shed 4 bases and J 15 bases; nucleotides not matched to a gene: 19.

The V call is TRBV19, the J call TRBJ2-1, with 9 bases lining up with TRBD1. Germline V gene sequence: CDR1 LNHDA, CDR2 SQIVND (reference sequence). Trimming removed 7 bases from V and 0 bases from J; junction bases left unmatched: 4. This CDR3 is 15 amino acids long. CDR3 in DNA: TGTGCCAGTACCGGACAGGGGTACTCCTACAATGAGCAGTTCTTC. It codes for CASTGQGYSYNEQFF.

This clonotype has just one count. A much larger clone differs from this one at a single base, so this may be a read error. The V and J genes are TRBV6-4 and TRBJ2-7; no definite D call. The CDR3 contains 16 residues. The ends were cut back, 4 bases at V and 2 bases at J, with 18 bases in the middle. Germline V gene sequence: CDR1 MRHNA, CDR2 SNTAGT. CDR3 coding DNA: TGTGCCAGCAGTGGACTTCGGATCGATCGCCCCTACGAGCAGTACTTC. As protein: CASSGLRIDRPYEQYF.

The genes are TRBV28 and TRBJ1-2, with 7 bases aligning to TRBD1. Germline V gene sequence: CDR1 MDHEN, CDR2 SYDVKM. The CDR3 runs 17 residues. V lost 3 bases and J lost 1; bases outside the gene matches: 11. CDR3 amino acids: CASSFEVGTEGNYGYTF. The CDR3, as DNA: TGTGCCAGCAGTTTTGAAGTGGGGACAGAGGGTAACTATGGCTACACCTTC.

This clonotype was found a few times. This chain joins TRBV9 and TRBJ2-1; 7 bases line up with TRBD2. The junction had 13 bases not matched to a gene; V was cut back by 0 bases and J by 10 bases. This CDR3 comprises 16 residues. Germline lookup yields CDR1 SGDLS and CDR2 YYNGEE. CDR3 loop: CASSVGGREAGKEQFF. Written as DNA, the CDR3 is TGTGCCAGCAGCGTAGGGGGTCGGGAGGCCGGCAAGGAGCAGTTCTTC.

This clonotype occurred many times. The chain carries TRBV7-3 and TRBJ2-1, with TRBD1 matching over 9 bases. The CDR3 spans 14 residues. Germline values: CDR1 SGHTA, CDR2 FQGTGA. V lost 3 bases, J lost 10 bases, and 7 bases stayed unmatched. This CDR3 reads CASSFGTGFGEQFF. DNA of the CDR3: TGTGCCAGCAGCTTCGGGACAGGGTTCGGGGAGCAGTTCTTC.

This clonotype was detected a few times. The V call is TRBV18, the J call TRBJ1-1, with 7 bases aligning to TRBD1. Unmatched junction bases numbered 17, after V lost 6 bases and J lost 7 bases. This CDR3 is 16 amino acids long. CDR1 and CDR2 from the germline V gene are KGHSH and LQKENI. DNA of the CDR3: TGTGCCAGCTCCGACAGGGCCGTCCAGGGTGGCAGTGAAGCTTTCTTT. It specifies CASSDRAVQGGSEAFF.

CDR3 nucleotide sequence: TGTGCCAGCAGCCCAATAGCGGGGGGTATAACTAGCGGGGCCGGTGGCTACAATGAGCAGTTCTTC. Protein product: CASSPIAGGITSGAGGYNEQFF. The chain joins TRBV11-2 to TRBJ2-1, with 10 bases fitting TRBD2. In germline, CDR1 is SGHAT, CDR2 FQNNGV. V was pared by 5 bases and J by 3 bases, with 25 bases of the junction left unmatched. The CDR3 covers 22 residues.

The CDR3 region is CASSTAGVSPLHF. CDR3 DNA sequence: TGTGCCAGCAGTACCGCAGGGGTATCACCCCTCCACTTT. The chain couples TRBV5-6 to TRBJ1-6, with D maybe TRBD1 (6 bases). The V gene lost 5 bases and the J gene lost 10 bases, with 13 bases spanning the gap. The germline V gene encodes CDR1 SGHDT and CDR2 YYEEEE. The CDR3 runs 13 residues.

Worth noting for this clonotype: Possible read error: a much larger clone is one base away. V usage is TRBV20-1 and J usage is TRBJ2-1; 13 positions agree with TRBD2. This CDR3 region has 15 residues. Germline CDR1 is DFQATT and CDR2 is SNEGSKA (reference sequence). V trimming: 5 bases; J trimming: 7 bases; junction bases outside the gene matches: 8. CDR3 DNA: TGCAGTGCTCGAAGGACTAGCGGGAGAGGAAATGAGCAGTTCTTC. It translates to CSARRTSGRGNEQFF.

The chain has TRBV6-2 or TRBV6-3 and TRBJ2-1, with 11 nucleotides matching TRBD2. V shed 7 bases and J 0 bases; nucleotides not matched to a gene: 14. The CDR3 covers 19 residues. CDR1 and CDR2 (germline): MNHEY, SVGEGT. Here the CDR3 DNA reads TGTGCCAGCACTCATCCGGGGCTAGCGGGGGGTCGCTCCTACAATGAGCAGTTCTTC. This encodes CASTHPGLAGGRSYNEQFF.

The chain carries TRBV7-9 and TRBJ1-2, with D hard to call. CDR3 length: 14 residues. The germline CDR1 and CDR2 sequences are SEHNR and FQNEAQ (reference sequence). V gave up 10 bases and J gave up 4 bases, with 19 bases separating them. CDR3 in DNA: TGTGCCACCCAGACTGAAGCTCTTAGCTATGGCTACACCTTC. Translation gives CATQTEALSYGYTF.

The chain uses TRBV4-1 and TRBJ2-1; 7 bases are shared with TRBD2. J was trimmed by 7 bases and V by 3 bases; bases with no gene match: 15. The CDR3 is made up of 17 amino acids. Germline CDR1 MGHRA, CDR2 YSYEKL. CDR3 nucleotide sequence: TGCGCCAGCAGCCAGGTGGTAGCGGGCCCCCTAAGGAATGAGCAGTTCTTC. This translates into CASSQVVAGPLRNEQFF.